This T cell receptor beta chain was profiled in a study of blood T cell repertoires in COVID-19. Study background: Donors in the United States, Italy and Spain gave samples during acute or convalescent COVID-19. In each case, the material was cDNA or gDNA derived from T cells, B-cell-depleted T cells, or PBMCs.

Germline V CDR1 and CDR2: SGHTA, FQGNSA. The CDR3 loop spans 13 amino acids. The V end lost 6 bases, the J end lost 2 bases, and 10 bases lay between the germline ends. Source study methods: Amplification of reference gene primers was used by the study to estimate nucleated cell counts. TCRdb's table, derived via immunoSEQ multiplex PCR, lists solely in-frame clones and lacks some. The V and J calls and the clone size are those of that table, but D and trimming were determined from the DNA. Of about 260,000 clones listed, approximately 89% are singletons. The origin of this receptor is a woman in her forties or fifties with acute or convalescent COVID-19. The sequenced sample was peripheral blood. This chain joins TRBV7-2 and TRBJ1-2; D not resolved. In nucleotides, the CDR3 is TGTGCCAGCAGTTCTCAGAGGAACTATGGCTACACCTTC. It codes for CASSSQRNYGYTF.